Following are 30 T cell receptor beta chains from one sample sequenced in a study of PD-L1 blockade in urothelial cancer. Clones were read by immunoSEQ multiplex PCR, and TCRdb kept only the in-frame ones, dropping some. The profile covers tens of thousands of clones, with over 75% appearing a single time and about 1.6% taken by the ten largest. The sample's time point: pretreatment peripheral blood. This specimen was PBMCs, taken around atezolizumab (anti-PD-L1) treatment. These receptors all come from an older man with urothelial cancer.

The rearrangement links TRBV7-9 to TRBJ2-3; TRBD2 matches at 8 bases. Germline CDR1 reads SEHNR; CDR2 reads FQNEAQ (reference sequence). The CDR3 consists of 15 residues. V shed 5 bases, J shed 4 bases, and the junction held 8 bases outside the gene matches. Written as DNA, the CDR3 is TGTGCCAGCAGCCAGAGCGGGGGTTTATCAGATACGCAGTATTTT. Translating it yields CASSQSGGLSDTQYF. The whole variable domain, remainder taken from reference TRBV7-9 and TRBJ2-3, is DTGVSQNPRHKITKRGQNVTFRCDPISEHNRLYWYRQTLGQGPEFLTYFQNEAQLEKSRLLSDRFSAERPKGSFSTLEIQRTEQGDSAMYLCASSQSGGLSDTQYFGPGTRLTVL.

The rearrangement uses TRBV27 and TRBJ2-1; 8 bases line up with TRBD2. J was trimmed by 4 bases and V by 4 bases; bases with no gene match: 9. The CDR3 loop spans 16 amino acids. The germline CDR1 and CDR2 sequences are MNHEY and SMNVEV (reference sequence). In DNA form, the CDR3 reads TGTGCCAGCAGTTCCGCTAGCGGGCGGAATTACAATGAGCAGTTCTTC. Protein: CASSSASGRNYNEQFF.

The DNA for the CDR3 is TGTGCCAACCTGGACAGGGGGATAGGCGAGCAGTTCTTC. It encodes CANLDRGIGEQFF. The chain carries TRBV6-8 and TRBJ2-1; 10 nucleotides agree with TRBD1. The CDR3 consists of 13 residues. The V gene end was trimmed by 10 bases and the J gene end by 10 bases; junction bases not matched to a gene: 10. Germline V gene data show CDR1 as MNHGY and CDR2 as SAAAGT.

In DNA form, the CDR3 reads TGTGCCAGTAGTATAGCTACTGCGGGAGGCACAGATACGCAGTATTTT. Translated: CASSIATAGGTDTQYF. This chain links TRBV19 with TRBJ2-3; TRBD2 matches at 7 bases. Trimming at V came to 1 base and at J to 1 base, leaving 5 bases not matched to a gene. CDR3 length: 16 amino acids. In germline, CDR1 is LNHDA, CDR2 SQIVND (reference sequence).

The V call is TRBV11-2, the J call TRBJ2-1; possibly TRBD2 for D (5 bases). V lost 5 bases, J lost 12 bases, and 14 bases lay in between. The V gene's germline CDR1 is SGHAT and CDR2 FQNNGV. This CDR3 contains 12 residues. CDR3 sequence reads: CASSPRGWGQFF. DNA of the CDR3: TGTGCCAGCAGCCCACGCGGGTGGGGGCAGTTCTTC.

The V gene is TRBV19, the J gene TRBJ2-3; TRBD1 agrees at 8 bases. Germline V CDR1 and CDR2: LNHDA, SQIVND (reference sequence). This CDR3 region has 13 residues. V was clipped by 9 bases and J by 1 base; unmatched bases: 3. The CDR3 coding sequence is TGTGCCAGCGGACAGGGAGGCACAGATACGCAGTATTTT. Translation gives CASGQGGTDTQYF.

This clone has only a few counts. The chain uses TRBV6-5 and TRBJ1-2, with D hard to call. Germline CDR1 and CDR2: MNHEY and SVGAGI. The CDR3 sequence is 14 residues long. V gave up 5 bases and J gave up 8 bases, with 18 bases separating them. CDR3 residues: CASSPKMLSGGYTF. The CDR3 DNA is TGTGCCAGCAGTCCGAAAATGCTTTCGGGGGGCTACACCTTC.

The V and J genes are TRBV7-9 and TRBJ1-6; D is undetermined. V lost 5 bases to trimming and J lost 7 bases, with 15 bases between them. CDR1 is SEHNR and CDR2 is FQNEAQ in the germline V gene (reference sequence). The CDR3 is 15 amino acids. In nucleotides, the CDR3 is TGTGCCAGCAGCCTTGGACTCGGAACGAATTCACCCCTCCACTTT. Translating gives CASSLGLGTNSPLHF.

This clone appeared a few times. The V call is TRBV9, the J call TRBJ2-5; 8 positions agree with TRBD2. The junction had 1 base not matched to a gene; V was cut back by 3 bases and J by 3 bases. The CDR3 is 13 residues long. Germline CDR1 and CDR2: SGDLS and YYNGEE. The CDR3 loop is CASSAGGEETQYF. The CDR3 nucleotides are TGTGCCAGCAGCGCGGGGGGGGAAGAGACCCAGTACTTC.

The V and J genes are TRBV27 and TRBJ1-1; D ambiguous. The germline gives CDR1 MNHEY, CDR2 SMNVEV (reference sequence). CDR3 length equals 15 residues. Between the trimmed V and J ends, which lost 2 bases and 11 bases, there was a span of 21 bases. CDR3 sequence: CASSLRRAGAGDAFF. CDR3 coding DNA: TGTGCCAGCAGTTTACGGAGGGCAGGCGCCGGGGATGCTTTCTTT.

The chain joins TRBV7-3 to TRBJ2-1, with 12 bases identical to TRBD1. The V segment lost 4 bases and the J segment 7 bases; nucleotides outside the gene matches: 8. The germline CDR1 and CDR2 sequences are SGHTA and FQGTGA. CDR3 length: 16 amino acids. CDR3 in amino acids: CASSYTGTGGENEQFF. The DNA of the CDR3 is TGTGCCAGCAGCTACACCGGGACAGGGGGCGAGAATGAGCAGTTCTTC.

In nucleotides, the CDR3 is TGTGCCAGCAGCTTAGCTGGGACAGGCTCCTACGAGCAGTACTTC. This encodes CASSLAGTGSYEQYF. The chain uses TRBV7-6 and TRBJ2-7; 8 nucleotides match TRBD1. The CDR3 is 15 residues long. V was pared by 0 bases and J by 0 bases, with 1 base of the junction left unmatched. CDR1 and CDR2 (germline): SGHVS, FNYEAQ.

This clone was counted once. This chain joins TRBV28 and TRBJ2-5, with D perhaps TRBD1 (5 bases). Germline lookup yields CDR1 MDHEN and CDR2 SYDVKM. The CDR3 runs to 16 residues. The V and J ends lost 5 bases and 1 base respectively, with 17 bases between them. The CDR3 spells CASSMPGSAVQETQYF. The DNA of the CDR3 is TGTGCCAGCAGTATGCCAGGGTCGGCAGTCCAAGAGACCCAGTACTTC.

CDR3 DNA: TGCGCCAGCAGCCCTCGGACAGCAGGAAACACTGAAGCTTTCTTT. This codes for CASSPRTAGNTEAFF. The chain has TRBV5-1 and TRBJ1-1; possible D gene TRBD1, 6 bases. The V end lost 4 bases, the J end lost 2 bases, and 15 bases lay between the germline ends. This CDR3 region has 15 residues. Germline CDR1 SGHRS, CDR2 YFSETQ.

The rearrangement links TRBV6-4 to TRBJ1-5, with D possibly TRBD1 on 5 matching bases. Germline CDR1 reads MRHNA; CDR2 reads SNTAGT. This CDR3 is built from 15 residues. The V end was cut by 5 bases, the J end by 2 bases, with 13 bases between. For the CDR3, the DNA is TGTGCCAGCAGTCCGGGCCCGGGGGGCAATCAGCCCCAGCATTTT. This encodes CASSPGPGGNQPQHF.

This chain connects TRBV5-5 to TRBJ1-1; D is possibly TRBD1 (5 bases). This CDR3 contains 15 residues. Germline CDR1 and CDR2: SGHKS and YYEKEE (reference sequence). Trimming stripped 0 bases from V and 0 bases from J, with 9 bases between. The CDR3 coding sequence is TGTGCCAGCAGCTTGGAAGGGGCCATGAACACTGAAGCTTTCTTT. Amino acid sequence: CASSLEGAMNTEAFF.

The J gene is TRBJ2-5, the V gene TRBV27, with 10 positions matching TRBD2. The junction had 9 bases not matched to a gene; V was cut back by 6 bases and J by 2 bases. This CDR3 has 16 amino acids. Germline-derived CDR1 and CDR2 are MNHEY and SMNVEV (reference sequence). This chain's CDR3 is CASRNPASGRQETQYF. CDR3 sequence (DNA): TGTGCCAGCAGGAATCCTGCTAGCGGGAGACAAGAGACCCAGTACTTC.

This clone was found once. J is TRBJ1-4 and V is TRBV28; TRBD1 is a possible D gene (6 bases). V lost 3 bases and J 10 bases, leaving 12 bases between the germline ends. Per the germline V gene, CDR1 is MDHEN and CDR2 is SYDVKM. The CDR3 has 13 residues. In DNA form, the CDR3 reads TGTGCCAGCAGTTTGAAGGGGGGGCCAAAACTGTTTTTT. This encodes CASSLKGGPKLFF.

V usage is TRBV19 and J usage is TRBJ1-3; D is unresolved. This CDR3 is built from 15 residues. Trimming left V 8 bases short and J 2 bases short, with 16 bases between. CDR1 LNHDA and CDR2 SQIVND come from the germline V gene (reference sequence). CDR3 protein: CASSWDREAGNTIYF. CDR3 bases: TGTGCCAGTTCCTGGGATAGGGAGGCTGGAAACACCATATATTTT.

A remark on this clone: Relative to the germline gene, one junction end is altered; a read error may explain this. This chain connects TRBV5-6 to TRBJ2-3, with TRBD2 as a possible D gene (5 bases). This CDR3 has 11 amino acids. CDR1 is SGHDT and CDR2 is YYEEEE in the germline V gene. CDR3 nucleotides: TGTGCCAGCAGCTATACTAGTTCACGATTGTTC. Residues: CASSYTSSRLF. The full variable domain, in which reference TRBV5-6 and TRBJ2-3 provide the parts outside the CDR3, is DAGVTQSPTHLIKTRGQQVTLRCSPKSGHDTVSWYQQALGQGPQFIFQYYEEEERQRGNFPDRFSGHQFPNYSSELNVNALLLGDSALYLCASSYTSSRLFGPGTRLTVL.

This chain uses TRBV4-1 with TRBJ2-2, with a weak D call TRBD2 (7 bases). The CDR3 extends over 16 amino acids. Germline CDR1 reads MGHRA; CDR2 reads YSYEKL. Trimming took off 0 bases at V and 4 bases at J, with 12 bases between the two ends. The CDR3 is CASSQEGGLFTGELFF. CDR3 nucleotide sequence: TGCGCCAGCAGCCAAGAAGGGGGACTATTCACCGGGGAGCTGTTTTTT.

This clone came up a few times. This CDR3 reads CASSELGLTYEQYF. The DNA of the CDR3 is TGTGCCAGCAGTGAGCTGGGACTTACCTACGAGCAGTACTTC. The V call is TRBV2, the J call TRBJ2-7; the D gene is possibly TRBD2 (6 bases). This CDR3 region has 14 residues. Trimming cost V 3 bases and J 2 bases, with 11 bases left between them. Germline V lookup: CDR1 SNHLY, CDR2 FYNNEI.

The chain uses TRBV6-1 and TRBJ1-2; 10 positions agree with TRBD1. The germline V gene has CDR1 MNHNS and CDR2 SASEGT. CDR3 length: 14 residues. Unmatched junction bases numbered 6, after V lost 6 bases and J lost 5 bases. CDR3 coding DNA: TGTGCCAGCAGGTTAGGGACAGGGGATTATGGCTACACCTTC. Residues: CASRLGTGDYGYTF.

CDR3 in amino acids: CASSVEAGGSYNEQFF. The CDR3, as DNA: TGTGCCAGCAGCGTAGAAGCGGGAGGGTCCTACAATGAGCAGTTCTTC. The chain uses TRBV9 and TRBJ2-1, with TRBD2 matching over 10 bases. The junction had 1 base not matched to a gene; V was cut back by 0 bases and J by 1 base. CDR1 is SGDLS and CDR2 is YYNGEE in the germline V gene. The CDR3 has 16 residues.

J is TRBJ2-1 and V is TRBV11-2; possibly TRBD2 for D (5 bases). V was trimmed by 5 bases and J by 4 bases, leaving 18 bases between them. Per germline, CDR1 SGHAT and CDR2 FQNNGV. This CDR3 is 16 amino acids long. The CDR3 DNA sequence: TGTGCCAGCAGCCTACGAGGGAGCGGAAGTTACAATGAGCAGTTCTTC. Translating it yields CASSLRGSGSYNEQFF.

There are a few counts of this clone. The chain couples TRBV2 to TRBJ2-3; a possible D gene is TRBD2 (7 bases). Germline V lookup: CDR1 SNHLY, CDR2 FYNNEI. The CDR3 has 16 amino acids. The germline V and J ends were trimmed by 4 bases and 4 bases, with 18 bases remaining between them. CDR3 loop: CASSGSRGGSPDTQYF. As DNA, the CDR3 is TGTGCCAGCAGTGGGTCGAGGGGGGGGTCCCCAGATACGCAGTATTTT.

This clone is a singleton in its sample. This rearrangement joins TRBV4-3 to TRBJ2-7, with D possibly TRBD2 on 6 matching bases. The length of the CDR3 is 15 residues. Germline assignment: CDR1 LGHNA and CDR2 YSLEER. The V end lost 0 bases, the J end lost 3 bases, and 12 bases lay between the germline ends. The CDR3 loop reads CASSQEGVSGYEQYF. The CDR3, as DNA: TGCGCCAGCAGCCAAGAGGGAGTTAGCGGCTACGAGCAGTACTTC.

This chain connects TRBV28 to TRBJ1-2; 9 positions agree with TRBD1. Losses at the gene ends were 4 bases for V and 7 bases for J; bases not matched to a gene: 10. The CDR3 extends over 15 amino acids. Germline CDR1 reads MDHEN; CDR2 reads SYDVKM. In DNA, the CDR3 is TGTGCCAGCAGTTACTCGGGACAGGGTTCTCTTGGCTACACCTTC. Translating gives CASSYSGQGSLGYTF.

The rearrangement joins TRBV28 to TRBJ2-5, with 7 bases that match TRBD2. The ends lost 5 bases at V and 9 bases at J; junction bases unmatched: 12. This CDR3 comprises 14 residues. The germline V gene encodes CDR1 MDHEN and CDR2 SYDVKM. The DNA for the CDR3 is TGTGCCAGCAGTCGAGCGGGATCCCCATTGGCCCAGTACTTC. Its translation is CASSRAGSPLAQYF.

V usage is TRBV4-1 and J usage is TRBJ2-5, with 12 nucleotides matching TRBD2. Germline V gene data show CDR1 as MGHRA and CDR2 as YSYEKL. The CDR3 loop spans 19 amino acids. V was clipped by 0 bases and J by 1 base; unmatched bases: 9. CDR3 sequence: CASSQETSGRSSRQETQYF. The CDR3, as DNA: TGCGCCAGCAGCCAAGAGACTAGCGGGAGATCAAGTCGCCAAGAGACCCAGTACTTC.